The present TCR beta chain was sequenced within a study of blood T cell repertoires in COVID-19. About the research overall: The United States, Italy and Spain were the sources of the acute and convalescent COVID-19 samples.

V shed 6 bases and J 13 bases; nucleotides not matched to a gene: 18. This CDR3 comprises 16 residues. Germline values: CDR1 MNHEY, CDR2 SVGEGT. Some clones are missing from TCRdb's copy, which holds only in-frame ones; the method was immunoSEQ multiplex PCR. The sample holds about 16,000 clones; around 84% are singletons and the top ten take about a sixth. This clonotype originated in a human donor with active COVID-19. The donor label of this sample is uncertain. V and J are TRBV6-2 or TRBV6-3 and TRBJ2-7; 13 bases fit TRBD2. Specimen: peripheral blood. In nucleotides, the CDR3 is TGTGCCAGCAGCTCCCCCCCCGGGACTAGCGGGGCAACGGCTTACTTC. Amino acid sequence: CASSSPPGTSGATAYF.